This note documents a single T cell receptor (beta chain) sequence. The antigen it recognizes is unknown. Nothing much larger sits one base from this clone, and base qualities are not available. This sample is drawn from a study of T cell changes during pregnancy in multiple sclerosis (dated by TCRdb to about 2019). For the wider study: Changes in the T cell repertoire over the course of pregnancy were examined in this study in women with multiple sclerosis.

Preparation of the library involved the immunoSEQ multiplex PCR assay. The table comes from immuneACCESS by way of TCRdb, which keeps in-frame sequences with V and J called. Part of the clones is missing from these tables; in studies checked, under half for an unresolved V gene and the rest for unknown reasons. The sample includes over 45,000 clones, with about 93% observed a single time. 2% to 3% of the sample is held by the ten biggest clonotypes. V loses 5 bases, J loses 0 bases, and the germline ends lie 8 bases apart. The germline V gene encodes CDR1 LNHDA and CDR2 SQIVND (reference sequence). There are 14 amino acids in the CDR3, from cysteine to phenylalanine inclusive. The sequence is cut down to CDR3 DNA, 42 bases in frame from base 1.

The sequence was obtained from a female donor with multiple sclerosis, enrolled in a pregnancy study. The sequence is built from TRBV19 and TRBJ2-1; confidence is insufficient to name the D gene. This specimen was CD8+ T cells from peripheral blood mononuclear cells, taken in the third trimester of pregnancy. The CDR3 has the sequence CASSYPGSYNEQFF. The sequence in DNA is TGTGCCAGTAGTTACCCAGGCTCCTACAATGAGCAGTTCTTC.